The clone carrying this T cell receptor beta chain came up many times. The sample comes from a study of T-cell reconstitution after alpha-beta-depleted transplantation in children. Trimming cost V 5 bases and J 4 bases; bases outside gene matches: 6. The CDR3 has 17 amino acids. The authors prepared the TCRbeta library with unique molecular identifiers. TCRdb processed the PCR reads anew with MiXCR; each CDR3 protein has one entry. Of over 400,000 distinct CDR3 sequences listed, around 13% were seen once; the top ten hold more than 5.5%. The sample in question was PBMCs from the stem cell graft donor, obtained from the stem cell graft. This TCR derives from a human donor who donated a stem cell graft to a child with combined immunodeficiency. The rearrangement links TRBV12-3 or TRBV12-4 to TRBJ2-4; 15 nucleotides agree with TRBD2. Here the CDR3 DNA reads TGTGCCAGCAGTGCGGGACTAGCGGGAGGTCGTAAAAACATTCAGTACTTC. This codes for CASSAGLAGGRKNIQYF.